This T cell receptor (beta chain) was identified in a study of shared clonotypes between healthy human individuals. Within Nashville, Tennessee resided all donors, each a Caucasian adult. Repertoires were generated with immunoSEQ multiplex PCR, while TCRdb's copy carries only in-frame clones and drops some. The sample carries roughly 2.4 million clones, about 94% recorded once. The sequencing input was naive CD4+ T cells sorted from blood. Subset reported: CD45RA+ positively selected. The sequence came from a man between 18 and 29 years old in good health.

This chain's CDR3 is CASRMGQVVGVQYF. The CDR3 nucleotides are TGTGCCAGCAGAATGGGACAGGTAGTCGGGGTGCAGTACTTC. V usage is TRBV6-5 and J usage is TRBJ2-7; 8 bases map to TRBD1. Germline V gives CDR1 MNHEY, CDR2 SVGAGI. This CDR3 is 14 amino acids long. With V trimmed by 6 bases and J by 9 bases, 13 bases remained unmatched.